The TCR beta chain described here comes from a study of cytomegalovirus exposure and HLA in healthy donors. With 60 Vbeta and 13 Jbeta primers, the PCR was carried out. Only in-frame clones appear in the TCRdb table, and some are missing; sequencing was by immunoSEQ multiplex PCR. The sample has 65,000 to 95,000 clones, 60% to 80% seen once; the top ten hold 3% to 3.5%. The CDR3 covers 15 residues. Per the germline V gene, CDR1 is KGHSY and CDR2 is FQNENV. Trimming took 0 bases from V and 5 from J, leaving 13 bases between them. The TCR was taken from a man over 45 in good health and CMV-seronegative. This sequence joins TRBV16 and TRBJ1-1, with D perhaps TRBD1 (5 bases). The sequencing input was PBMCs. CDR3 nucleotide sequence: TGTGCCAGCAGCCAATCGTCAAGGGGCGAAACTGAAGCTTTCTTT. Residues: CASSQSSRGETEAFF.